Detailed here is one TCR beta chain. The antigen is unknown. Amplification yielded TCR beta CDR3 regions, with RNA transcripts as the source. When the TCR CDR3 underwent first-round RT-PCR, the HTBI primer set was used. Using its own MiXCR run on the multiplex PCR reads, TCRdb lists one record per CDR3 protein. The sample gives around 540,000 distinct CDR3 sequences, around 42% of which show up once; roughly 8.2% is in the top ten. Pregnant or lactating patients were excluded, as were those with uncontrolled infection or other autoimmune disease. The sample originates from a study of T cells in Graves' hyperthyroidism and ophthalmopathy. Notes on the study in general: Ophthalmopathy, which appeared later, was predicted by the model a median 6.5 months before onset.

CDR1 and CDR2 (germline): MGHDK, SYGVNS. The germline V and J ends were trimmed by 6 bases and 8 bases, with 25 bases remaining between them. The CDR3 length is 16 residues. The rearrangement joins TRBV25-1 to TRBJ1-1; D might be TRBD1 (6 bases). Sequencing input: peripheral blood or thyroid tissue (not recorded which). This receptor was taken from a woman younger than 35 with Graves' hyperthyroidism. CDR3 amino acids: CASSNTQGSPTPEAFF. The CDR3 DNA reads TGTGCCAGCAGCAATACACAGGGAAGCCCGACCCCCGAAGCTTTCTTT.